The TCR beta chain under discussion was sequenced for a study of blood T cell repertoires in COVID-19. This CDR3 has 15 amino acids. V lost 0 bases, J lost 8 bases, and 2 bases stayed unmatched. Germline CDR1 and CDR2: KGHSH and LQKENI. Original methodology: Amplification of reference gene primers provided the estimated nucleated cell counts. Repertoires were generated with immunoSEQ multiplex PCR, while TCRdb's copy carries only in-frame clones and drops some. Clone size and V and J calls were adopted from that table, with D and trimming inferred from the DNA. The repertoire has 110,000 or so clones, 81% of them found once; the top ten carry roughly two fifths.

The source is a man older than 75 with acute or convalescent COVID-19. The material sequenced was peripheral blood. The chain is built from TRBV18 and TRBJ1-4; TRBD1 aligns across 11 bases. The CDR3: CASSPPGQGEEKLFF. The DNA for the CDR3 is TGTGCCAGCTCACCACCGGGACAGGGGGAGGAAAAACTGTTTTTT. The variable domain in full, with the rest retrieved from reference TRBV18 and TRBJ1-4, is NAGVMQNPRHLVRRRGQEARLRCSPMKGHSHVYWYRQLPEEGLKFMVYLQKENIIDESGMPKERFSAEFPKEGPSILRIQQVVRGDSAAYFCASSPPGQGEEKLFFGSGTQLSVL.